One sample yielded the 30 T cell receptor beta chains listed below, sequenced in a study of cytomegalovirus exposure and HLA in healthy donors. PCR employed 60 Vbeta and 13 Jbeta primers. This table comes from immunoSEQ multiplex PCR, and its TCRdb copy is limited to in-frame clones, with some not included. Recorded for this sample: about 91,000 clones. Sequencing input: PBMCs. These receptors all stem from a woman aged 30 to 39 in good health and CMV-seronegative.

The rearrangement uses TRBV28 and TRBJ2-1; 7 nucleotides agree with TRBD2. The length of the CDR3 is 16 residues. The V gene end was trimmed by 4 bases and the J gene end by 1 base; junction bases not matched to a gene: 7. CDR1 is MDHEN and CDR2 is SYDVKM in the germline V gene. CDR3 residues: CASSSPGAGSYNEQFF. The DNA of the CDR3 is TGTGCCAGCAGTTCGCCGGGAGCGGGGTCCTACAATGAGCAGTTCTTC.

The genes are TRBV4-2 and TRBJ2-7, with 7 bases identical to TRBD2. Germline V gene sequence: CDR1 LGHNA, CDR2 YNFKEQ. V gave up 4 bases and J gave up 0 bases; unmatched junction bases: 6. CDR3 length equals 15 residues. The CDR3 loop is CASSPLGTNSYEQYF. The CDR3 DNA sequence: TGTGCCAGCAGCCCCCTTGGGACTAACTCCTACGAGCAGTACTTC.

The CDR3 nucleotides read TGTGCCAGCTCACCGCGCCTCACTAGCGGCACAGATACGCAGTATTTT. Translating gives CASSPRLTSGTDTQYF. The rearrangement uses TRBV18 and TRBJ2-3; 7 bases match TRBD2. Germline assignment: CDR1 KGHSH and CDR2 LQKENI. This CDR3 comprises 16 residues. Trimming cost V 3 bases and J 1 base; bases outside gene matches: 7.

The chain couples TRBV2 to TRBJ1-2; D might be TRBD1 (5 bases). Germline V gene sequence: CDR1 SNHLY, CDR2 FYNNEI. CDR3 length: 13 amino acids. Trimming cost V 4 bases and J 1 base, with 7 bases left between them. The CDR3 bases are TGTGCCAGCAGTGGGGGGGTTAACTATGGCTACACCTTC. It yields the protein CASSGGVNYGYTF. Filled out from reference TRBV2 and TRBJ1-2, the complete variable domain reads EPEVTQTPSHQVTQMGQEVILRCVPISNHLYFYWYRQILGQKVEFLVSFYNNEISEKSEIFDDQFSVERPDGSNFTLKIRSTKLEDSAMYFCASSGGVNYGYTFGSGTRLTVV.

The CDR3 region is CASTGVDTEAFF. CDR3 bases: TGTGCCAGTACGGGGGTCGACACTGAAGCTTTCTTT. V gene TRBV18 combines with J gene TRBJ1-1, with D possibly matching TRBD1 (5 bases). Trimming removed 9 bases from V and 3 bases from J, with 11 bases in between. The CDR3 sequence is 12 residues long. The germline CDR1 and CDR2 sequences are KGHSH and LQKENI.

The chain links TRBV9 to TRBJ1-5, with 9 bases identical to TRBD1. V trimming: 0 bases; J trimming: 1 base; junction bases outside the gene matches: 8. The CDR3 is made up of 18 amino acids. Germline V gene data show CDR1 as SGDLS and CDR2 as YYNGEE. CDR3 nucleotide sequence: TGTGCCAGCAGCGTAGGTGGACAGGGGTTACGAAGCAATCAGCCCCAGCATTTT. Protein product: CASSVGGQGLRSNQPQHF.

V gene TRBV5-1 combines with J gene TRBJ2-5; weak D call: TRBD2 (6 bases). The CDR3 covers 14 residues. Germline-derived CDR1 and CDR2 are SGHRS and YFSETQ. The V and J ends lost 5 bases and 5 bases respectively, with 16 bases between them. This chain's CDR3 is CASSFFGSRETQYF. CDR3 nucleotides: TGCGCCAGCAGTTTTTTCGGGAGCCGGGAGACCCAGTACTTC.

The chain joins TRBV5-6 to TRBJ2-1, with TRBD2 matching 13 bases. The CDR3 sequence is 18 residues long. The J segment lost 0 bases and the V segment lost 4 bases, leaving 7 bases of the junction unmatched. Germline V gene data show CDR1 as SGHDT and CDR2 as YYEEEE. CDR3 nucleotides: TGTGCCAGCAGCCCGGGGACTAGCGGGGTGTACTCCTACAATGAGCAGTTCTTC. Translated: CASSPGTSGVYSYNEQFF.

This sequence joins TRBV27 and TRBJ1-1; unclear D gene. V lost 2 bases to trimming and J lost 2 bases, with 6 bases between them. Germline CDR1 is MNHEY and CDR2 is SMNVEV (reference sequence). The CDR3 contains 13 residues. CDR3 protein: CASSLAGNTEAFF. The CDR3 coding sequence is TGTGCCAGCAGTTTAGCAGGTAACACTGAAGCTTTCTTT.

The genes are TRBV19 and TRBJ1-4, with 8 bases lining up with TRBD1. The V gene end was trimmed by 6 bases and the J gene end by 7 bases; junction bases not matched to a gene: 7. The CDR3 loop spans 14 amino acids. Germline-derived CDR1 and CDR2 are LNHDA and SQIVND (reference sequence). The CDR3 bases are TGTGCCAGTAGACCGACAGGGGCTGGTGAAAAACTGTTTTTT. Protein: CASRPTGAGEKLFF.

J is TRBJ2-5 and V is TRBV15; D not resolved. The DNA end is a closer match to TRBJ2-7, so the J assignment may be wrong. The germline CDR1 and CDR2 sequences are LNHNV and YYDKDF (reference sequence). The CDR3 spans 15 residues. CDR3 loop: CATSRGRVSAYEQYF. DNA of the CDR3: TGTGCCACCAGCAGAGGTCGGGTGAGCGCCTACGAGCAGTACTTC.

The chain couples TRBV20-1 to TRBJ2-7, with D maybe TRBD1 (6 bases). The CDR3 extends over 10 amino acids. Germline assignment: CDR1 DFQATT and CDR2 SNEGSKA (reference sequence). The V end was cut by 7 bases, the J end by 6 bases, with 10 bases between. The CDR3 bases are TGCAGTGGAGTAGGGGGCGAGCAGTACTTC. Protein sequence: CSGVGGEQYF.

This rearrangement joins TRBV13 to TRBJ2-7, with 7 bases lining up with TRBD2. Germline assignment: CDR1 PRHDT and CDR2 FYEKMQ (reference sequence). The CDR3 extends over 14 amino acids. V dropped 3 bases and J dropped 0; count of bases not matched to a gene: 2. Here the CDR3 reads CASSFSGTSYEQYF. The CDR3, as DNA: TGTGCCAGCAGCTTCAGCGGGACCTCCTACGAGCAGTACTTC.

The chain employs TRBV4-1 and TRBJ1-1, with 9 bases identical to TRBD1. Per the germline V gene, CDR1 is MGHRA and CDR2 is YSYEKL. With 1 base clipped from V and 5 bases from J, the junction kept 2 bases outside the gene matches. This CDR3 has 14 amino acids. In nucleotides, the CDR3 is TGCGCCAGCAGCCAAGGGGACAGGGCGACTGAAGCTTTCTTT. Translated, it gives CASSQGDRATEAFF.

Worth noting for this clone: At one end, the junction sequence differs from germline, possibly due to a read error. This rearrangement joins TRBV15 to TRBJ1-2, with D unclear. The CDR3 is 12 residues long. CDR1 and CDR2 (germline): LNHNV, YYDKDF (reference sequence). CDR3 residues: CATSRDSQATLF. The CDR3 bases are TGTGCCACCAGCAGAGATTCCCAGGCTACGCTCTTC.

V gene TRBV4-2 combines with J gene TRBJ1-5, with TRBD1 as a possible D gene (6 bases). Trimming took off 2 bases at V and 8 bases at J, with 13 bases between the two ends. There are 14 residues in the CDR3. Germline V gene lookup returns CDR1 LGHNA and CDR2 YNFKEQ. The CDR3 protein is CASSQSDSMEPQHF. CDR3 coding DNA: TGTGCCAGCAGCCAATCGGACAGTATGGAGCCCCAGCATTTT.

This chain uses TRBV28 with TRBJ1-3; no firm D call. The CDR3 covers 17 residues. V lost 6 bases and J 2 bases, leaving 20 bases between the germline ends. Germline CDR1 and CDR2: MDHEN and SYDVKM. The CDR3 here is CASSTVRSLTAGNTIYF. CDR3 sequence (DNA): TGTGCCAGCAGCACCGTCCGATCCCTTACGGCTGGAAACACCATATATTTT.

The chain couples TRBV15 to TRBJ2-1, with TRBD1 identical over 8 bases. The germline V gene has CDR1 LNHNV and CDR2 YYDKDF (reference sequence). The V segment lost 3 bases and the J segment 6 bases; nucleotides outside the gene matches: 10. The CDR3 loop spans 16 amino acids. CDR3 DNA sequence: TGTGCCACCAGCAGGGGGGGACAGGATGGGGTCAATGAGCAGTTCTTC. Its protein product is CATSRGGQDGVNEQFF.

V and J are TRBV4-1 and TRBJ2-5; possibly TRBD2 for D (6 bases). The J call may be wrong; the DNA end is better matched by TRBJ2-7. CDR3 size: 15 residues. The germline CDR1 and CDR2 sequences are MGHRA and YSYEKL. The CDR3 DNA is TGCGCCAGCAGAACCCGGGACTTCTTAACCTACGAGCAGTACTTC. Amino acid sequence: CASRTRDFLTYEQYF.

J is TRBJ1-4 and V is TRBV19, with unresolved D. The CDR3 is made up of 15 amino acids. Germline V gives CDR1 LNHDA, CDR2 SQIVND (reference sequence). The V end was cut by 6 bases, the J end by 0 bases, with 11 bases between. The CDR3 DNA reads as TGTGCCAGTAGATCCTCAGGTGCAACTAATGAAAAACTGTTTTTT. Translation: CASRSSGATNEKLFF.

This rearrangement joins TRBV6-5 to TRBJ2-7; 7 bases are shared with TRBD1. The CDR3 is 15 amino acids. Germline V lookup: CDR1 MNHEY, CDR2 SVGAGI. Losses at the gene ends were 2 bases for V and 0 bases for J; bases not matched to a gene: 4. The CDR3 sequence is CASSYGDSSSYEQYF. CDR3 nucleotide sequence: TGTGCCAGCAGTTACGGGGACAGCAGCTCCTACGAGCAGTACTTC.

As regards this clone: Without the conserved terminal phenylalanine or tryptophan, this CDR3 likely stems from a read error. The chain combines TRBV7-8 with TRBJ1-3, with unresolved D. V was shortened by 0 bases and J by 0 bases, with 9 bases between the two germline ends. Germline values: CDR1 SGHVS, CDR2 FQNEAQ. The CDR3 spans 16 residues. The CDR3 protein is CASSLARVSSGNTIYS. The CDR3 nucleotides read TGTGCCAGCAGCTTAGCGCGGGTCAGCTCTGGAAACACCATATATTCT.

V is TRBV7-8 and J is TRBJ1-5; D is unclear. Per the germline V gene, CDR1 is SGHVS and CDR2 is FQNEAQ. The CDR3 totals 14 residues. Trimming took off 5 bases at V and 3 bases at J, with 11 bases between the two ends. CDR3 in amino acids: CASSPWWPNQPQHF. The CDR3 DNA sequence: TGTGCCAGCAGCCCTTGGTGGCCCAATCAGCCCCAGCATTTT.

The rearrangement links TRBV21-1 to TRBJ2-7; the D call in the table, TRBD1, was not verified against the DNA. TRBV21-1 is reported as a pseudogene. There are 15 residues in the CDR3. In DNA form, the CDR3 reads TGTGCCAGCAGCAAAGTGGGGACAGGGGGCGGGGAGCAGTACTTC. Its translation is CASSKVGTGGGEQYF.

The CDR3 region is CASTLPGGSGELFF. The CDR3 DNA sequence: TGCGCCAGCACCCTCCCTGGCGGGTCCGGGGAGCTGTTTTTT. The chain recombines TRBV4-1 with TRBJ2-2; possibly TRBD2 for D (5 bases). The CDR3 runs 14 residues. V was pared by 7 bases and J by 6 bases, with 15 bases between. Germline V gives CDR1 MGHRA, CDR2 YSYEKL.

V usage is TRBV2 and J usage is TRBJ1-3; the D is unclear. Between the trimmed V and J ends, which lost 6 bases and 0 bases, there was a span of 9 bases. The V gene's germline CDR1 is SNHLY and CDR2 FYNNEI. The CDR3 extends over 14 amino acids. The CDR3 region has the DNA TGTGCCAGCAGGTACAGATCCTCTGGAAACACCATATATTTT. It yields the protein CASRYRSSGNTIYF.

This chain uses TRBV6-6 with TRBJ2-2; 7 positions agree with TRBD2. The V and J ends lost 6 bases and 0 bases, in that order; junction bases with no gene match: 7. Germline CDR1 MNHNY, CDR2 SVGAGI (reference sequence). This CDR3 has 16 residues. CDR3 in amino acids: CASSRASGANTGELFF. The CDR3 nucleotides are TGTGCCAGCAGCCGAGCTAGCGGAGCGAACACCGGGGAGCTGTTTTTT.

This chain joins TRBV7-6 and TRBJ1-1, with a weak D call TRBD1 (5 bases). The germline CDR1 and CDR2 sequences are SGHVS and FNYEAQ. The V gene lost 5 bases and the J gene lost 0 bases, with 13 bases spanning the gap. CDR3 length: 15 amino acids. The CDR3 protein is CASSPMEGLNTEAFF. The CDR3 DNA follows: TGTGCCAGCAGCCCTATGGAGGGGCTGAACACTGAAGCTTTCTTT.

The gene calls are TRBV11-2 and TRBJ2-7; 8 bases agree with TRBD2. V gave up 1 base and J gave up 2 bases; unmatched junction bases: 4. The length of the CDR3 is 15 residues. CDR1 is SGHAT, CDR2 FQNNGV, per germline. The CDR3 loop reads CASSLGVSGTYEQYF. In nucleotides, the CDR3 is TGTGCCAGCAGCTTAGGGGTTAGCGGGACCTACGAGCAGTACTTC.

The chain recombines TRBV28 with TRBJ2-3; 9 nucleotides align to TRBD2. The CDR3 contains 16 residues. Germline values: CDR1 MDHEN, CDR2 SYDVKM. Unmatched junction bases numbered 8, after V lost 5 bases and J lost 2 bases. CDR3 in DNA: TGTGCCAGCAGTACCTTAGCGGGGGCCATCACAGATACGCAGTATTTT. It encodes CASSTLAGAITDTQYF.